This T cell receptor beta chain was sequenced in a study of cytomegalovirus exposure and HLA in healthy donors. Study-wide results and caveats: Later analysis found that TCR beta chains associated with HLA were more clonally expanded than other, equally common chains.

In the case of this clone: Its antigen is still unknown. Other DNA sequences in the same sample also yield this CDR3.

The ends lost 3 bases at V and 4 bases at J; junction bases unmatched: 0. Germline CDR1 is KGHSH and CDR2 is LQKENI. The CDR3 is 14 amino acids. A multiplex PCR was run with 60 Vbeta primers and 13 Jbeta primers. Measured with immunoSEQ multiplex PCR; TCRdb has only the in-frame clones, and not every one. Of 65,000 to 100,000 clones in the sample, about 75% were seen once. Sequencing used PBMCs. The sequence came from a man aged 35-49 years in good health and CMV-seronegative. The rearrangement uses TRBV18 and TRBJ1-5, with 10 bases fitting TRBD1. The CDR3 sequence: CASSPGQGNQPQHF. For the CDR3, the DNA is TGTGCCAGCTCACCGGGACAGGGGAATCAGCCCCAGCATTTT.